This T cell receptor beta chain was observed in a study of shared clonotypes between healthy human individuals (dated by TCRdb to the early 2020s). With regard to the full study: Three men and two women, aged 18 to 49 years, made up the cohort. Per donor, leukapheresis produced somewhere between about 0.94 and 8.9 billion PBMCs. The study deeply sequenced blood TCR repertoires of five healthy adults to estimate repertoire size and the extent of clonotype sharing between individuals. For each donor, CD4 naive and CD4 memory were each run on three plates, CD8 naive on two plates, and CD8 memory on one plate. To increase sequencing depth and limit assay-specific biases, TCR repertoire library preparation and sequencing were carried out by different laboratories using diverse techniques.

This clone was observed at least ten times. Its binding antigen is unknown. No much larger clone exists at a distance of one base, and base qualities are not known. Using the deep immunoSEQ assay, multiplex PCR amplified TCR CDR3 regions from genomic DNA. Extracted genomic DNA from each cell subset was distributed evenly across all wells of several immunoSEQ 96-well plates, and each plate was treated as a replicate. For sorted subsets, 150 to 250 ng of genomic DNA, equivalent to roughly 30,000 T cell genomes, went into each replicate PCR. Purified libraries were quantified with a Qubit 3.0 fluorometer, sized on a Bioanalyzer 2100, and re-quantified with the KAPA Library Quantification kit. Each immunoSEQ 96-well plate was sequenced on its own single-read 150-cycle Illumina NextSeq 550 flow cell. On the authors' methods: Because the immunoSEQ output included only junctional sequences and no quality scores, the filtering could not be the same as the filtering used for full-length reads. To assign V/J genes and CDR3, sequences were annotated against IMGT germline references using PyIR, a Python wrapper for IgBLAST v1.9. Reads were filtered out if the reads had weak V/J assignments (E-value above 1e-6), no CDR3, stop codons, out-of-frame junctions, or ambiguous translated residues. A V3J clonotype was defined by an identical inferred V gene, J gene, and CDR3 amino acid sequence. Percentage overlap between repertoires was computed as shared unique clonotypes divided by the size of the smaller repertoire. RTK rarefaction, the Chao1 estimator, and Recon v2.1 estimates of unobserved clonotypes were used to assess repertoire richness. Generation probabilities for all TCRbeta clonotypes obtained by the gDNA method from a handful of donors were computed using OLGA. The table was pulled from immuneACCESS by TCRdb, which kept in-frame rearrangements only. Such tables lose some clones; where checked, under half of the loss comes from unresolved V genes, and the rest has no known cause. The V and J calls and clone size come from that table; D and trimming were worked out from the DNA. The sample has about 95,000 clones on record, under 70% of them singletons. The top ten hold roughly 40% of the sample.

The donors were healthy, HIV-negative adults who had no recently reported acute infections or vaccinations. All donors were Caucasian adults living in Nashville, Tennessee, USA. CD8 memory samples were composed of magnetically selected CD45RO+ cells combined with CCR7-negative CD45RA+ effector memory (TemRA) cells. After blood collection by leukapheresis, PBMCs were isolated using Ficoll-Histopaque density gradient centrifugation and then cryopreserved in the vapor phase of liquid nitrogen. Analytical flow cytometry was used to check the purity and quantity of every magnetically sorted T cell population. Each sorted fraction had its genomic DNA isolated and then quantified by UV absorbance on a Nanodrop 2000c. Results the study describes overall, beyond this receptor: Naive subsets generally had larger estimated clonotype richness than memory subsets did. Sampling was restricted to blood, and TCR repertoires in tissue are likely to differ from TCR repertoires in blood. Approximately 5% of naive CD4, 3% to 3.5% of naive CD8, around 2.3% of memory CD4, and about 0.4% of memory CD8 clonotypes were shared across a handful of donors. Incomplete sequencing was indicated by rarefaction of sorted-subset datasets, despite the large sequencing depth. Compared with non-shared clonotypes, the clonotypes found in all four sorted-subset donors had higher generation probabilities. Because the study included a small number of donors, the genetic and exposure-history diversity represented was limited. Pairwise subsampling led to the expectation that sequencing depth would affect the degree of clonotype sharing among donors.

A distance of 10 bases separates the germline ends of V and J, which lose 4 bases and 3 bases respectively. Via the germline V gene (reference sequence), CDR1 is PRHDT and CDR2 FYEKMQ. The cysteine opens and the phenylalanine closes a CDR3 of 13 amino acids. Of all the DNA, just the CDR3 is kept, 39 bases in frame from base 1. The chain is encoded by TRBV13 joined to TRBJ2-7; a confident D gene designation cannot be given. The clonotype was recovered from a man aged 25 to 40 in good health. The sequenced material came from memory CD8+ T cells sorted from blood. Explained via the paper, the cell subset or site label denotes: CD45RO+ cells pooled with CCR7-negative TemRA cells. The DNA is as follows: TGTGCCAGCAGCTCGATGAACTACTACGAGCAGTACTTC. Protein translation: CASSSMNYYEQYF.